The T cell receptor (beta chain) described here comes from a study of T cells in Graves' hyperthyroidism and ophthalmopathy. Study results and caveats: The blood repertoire included most of the expanded thyroid clonotypes above 0.001.

Graves' hyperthyroidism was deemed stable given no ophthalmopathy progression within 18 months. Patients between 18 and 65 years old had hyperthyroidism, newly diagnosed and lasting under 2 months. Not enrolled were patients with uncontrolled infection, other autoimmune disease, pregnancy or lactation. This clonotype appeared many times. Its antigen is unknown. CDR1 is MNHEY and CDR2 is SVGAGI in the germline V gene. Trimming pared 4 bases from V and 5 bases from J, leaving 14 bases between. The CDR3 spans 14 residues. RNA transcripts served as the template for amplifying TCR beta CDR3 regions. Using the HTBI primer set, a first-round RT-PCR was run on the TCR CDR3. TCRdb recomputed calls from the multiplex PCR reads with MiXCR, one row per CDR3 protein. Among about 180,000 distinct CDR3 sequences listed, 15% to 20% were seen once.

The sequenced material came from blood. The V call is TRBV6-5, the J call TRBJ2-5; tentative D call: TRBD2 (5 bases). The TCR originated in a woman aged 45-59 years with Graves' hyperthyroidism. The CDR3 protein is CASSFARGRETQYF. CDR3 nucleotides: TGTGCCAGCAGTTTCGCTCGGGGTAGGGAGACCCAGTACTTC.